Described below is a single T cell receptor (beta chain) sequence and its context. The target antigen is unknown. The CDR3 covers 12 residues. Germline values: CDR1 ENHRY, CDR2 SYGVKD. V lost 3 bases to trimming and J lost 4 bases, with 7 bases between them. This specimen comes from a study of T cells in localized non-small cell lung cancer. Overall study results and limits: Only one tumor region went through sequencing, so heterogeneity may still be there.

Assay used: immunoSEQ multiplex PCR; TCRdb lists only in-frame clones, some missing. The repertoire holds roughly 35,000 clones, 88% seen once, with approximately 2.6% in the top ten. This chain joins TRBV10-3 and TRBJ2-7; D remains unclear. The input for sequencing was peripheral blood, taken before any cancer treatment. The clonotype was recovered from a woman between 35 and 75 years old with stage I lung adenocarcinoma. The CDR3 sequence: CAISENRYEQYF. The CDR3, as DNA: TGTGCCATCAGTGAAAATCGGTACGAGCAGTACTTC.